What follows is one TCR beta chain and its context. This sample is part of a study of blood T cell repertoires in COVID-19. About the study: There were acute and convalescent COVID-19 samples, and they came from the United States, Italy and Spain.

Some clones are missing from TCRdb's copy, which holds only in-frame ones; the method was immunoSEQ multiplex PCR. In the table there are some 280,000 clones, around nine tenths of which are singletons. Looked up from germline, CDR1 is SGHVS and CDR2 is FQNEAQ. The CDR3 totals 16 residues. Trimming left V 0 bases short and J 6 bases short, with 18 bases between. The material sequenced was peripheral blood. This receptor was taken from a woman aged 60-75 years with acute or convalescent COVID-19. The rearrangement links TRBV7-8 to TRBJ2-7; tentatively, D is TRBD1 (8 bases). The CDR3 region has the DNA TGTGCCAGCAGCTTAGCCCAGGGGGCGGGGGAGGGCGAGCAGTACTTC. Amino acids: CASSLAQGAGEGEQYF.